This note documents a single T cell receptor beta chain sequence. The antigen remains undetermined. These data are taken from a study of cytomegalovirus exposure and HLA in healthy donors. Overall study results and limits: Follow-up analysis found HLA locus-dependent TCR association rates, highest for DRB1 and lowest for HLA-C.

CDR1 and CDR2 (germline): KGHSH, LQKENI. This CDR3 has 16 amino acids. Trimming removed 6 bases from V and 2 bases from J, with 17 bases in between. The PCR used 60 Vbeta and 13 Jbeta primers. Profiling relied on immunoSEQ multiplex PCR, and the TCRdb table lists in-frame clones only, not all of them. The sample lists 150,000 or so clones, around 80% seen once, with more than 2.5% in the top ten. The rearrangement uses TRBV18 and TRBJ1-3, with unresolved D. Sequences were obtained from PBMCs. This sequence originates from a man between 18 and 29 years old in good health and CMV-seropositive. This CDR3 reads CASSRPFGETGNTIYF. The CDR3 DNA is TGTGCCAGCTCGCGACCTTTCGGGGAAACTGGAAACACCATATATTTT.